This T cell receptor beta chain was observed in a study of blood T cell repertoires in COVID-19. About the study: The study drew acute and convalescent COVID-19 samples from the United States, Italy and Spain.

Using immunoSEQ multiplex PCR, the repertoire was profiled, and TCRdb retains in-frame clones only, with some absent. This table holds a few hundred thousand clones, 80% to 90% found once. The CDR3 contains 15 residues. Germline values: CDR1 MNHNY, CDR2 SVGAGI (reference sequence). V was clipped by 6 bases and J by 1 base, with 15 bases between them. The sequencing sample was made of peripheral blood. V usage is TRBV6-6 and J usage is TRBJ1-1, with D tentatively TRBD1 (6 bases). This clonotype was sampled from a woman in her fifties or sixties with acute or convalescent COVID-19. CDR3 sequence reads: CASRPRTDQNTEAFF. In DNA, the CDR3 is TGTGCCAGCAGACCCAGGACAGACCAGAACACTGAAGCTTTCTTT.